The T cell receptor beta chain described here comes from a study of blood T cell repertoires in COVID-19. The junction had 4 bases not matched to a gene; V was cut back by 0 bases and J by 7 bases. The germline V gene encodes CDR1 SGHRS and CDR2 YFSETQ. The CDR3 loop spans 15 amino acids. The table came from immunoSEQ multiplex PCR; TCRdb's copy has only in-frame clones and leaves some out. The sample has around 230,000 clones; more than 75% are singletons. Sequenced sample: peripheral blood. The TCR sequence derives from a man in his forties or fifties with COVID-19, enrolled during active disease. The gene calls are TRBV5-1 and TRBJ2-1, with 10 positions matching TRBD2. CDR3 nucleotide sequence: TGCGCCAGCAGCTTGGTTCTAGCGGGAGAGAATGAGCAGTTCTTC. This sequence encodes CASSLVLAGENEQFF.